A single sample gave rise to the 23 T cell receptor beta chains below, sequenced in a study of cytomegalovirus exposure and HLA in healthy donors. PCR involved 60 Vbeta and 13 Jbeta primers. TCRdb's copy holds only in-frame clones and misses some; the assay was immunoSEQ multiplex PCR. The sample includes approximately 76,000 clones, less than 75% of them seen just once. Source material: PBMCs. Every receptor here comes from a man between 25 and 39 years old in good health and CMV-seropositive.

The genes are TRBV30 and TRBJ1-2; a weak D match, TRBD1 (6 bases). Trimming removed 1 base at V and 7 bases at J, with 13 bases between. The CDR3 contains 13 residues. Germline lookup yields CDR1 GTSNPN and CDR2 SVGIG (reference sequence). The CDR3 loop is CAWSEQGGGGYTF. DNA of the CDR3: TGTGCCTGGAGTGAACAGGGAGGGGGTGGCTACACCTTC.

In its sample, this clone was seen a few times. This chain uses TRBV2 with TRBJ2-5; D not resolved. The CDR3 has 11 amino acids. V gave up 6 bases and J gave up 7 bases, with 9 bases separating them. CDR1 and CDR2 from the germline V gene are SNHLY and FYNNEI. The CDR3 bases are TGTGCCAGCAGATATTCGGGGACCCAGTACTTC. This sequence encodes CASRYSGTQYF. The full variable domain, with the rest looked up from reference TRBV2 and TRBJ2-5, is EPEVTQTPSHQVTQMGQEVILRCVPISNHLYFYWYRQILGQKVEFLVSFYNNEISEKSEIFDDQFSVERPDGSNFTLKIRSTKLEDSAMYFCASRYSGTQYFGPGTRLLVL.

The rearrangement links TRBV7-2 to TRBJ2-5; D unresolved. The CDR3 loop spans 14 amino acids. V lost 1 base and J 1 base, leaving 7 bases between the germline ends. Per germline, CDR1 SGHTA and CDR2 FQGNSA. In DNA form, the CDR3 reads TGTGCCAGCAGCTTAGTTGGCGGCCAAGAGACCCAGTACTTC. It is translated as CASSLVGGQETQYF.

This clone was observed a handful of times. V and J are TRBV15 and TRBJ2-7; perhaps TRBD2 as D (5 bases). This CDR3 has 16 amino acids. Trimming took off 0 bases at V and 0 bases at J, with 12 bases between the two ends. CDR1 is LNHNV, CDR2 YYDKDF, per germline (reference sequence). CDR3 nucleotide sequence: TGTGCCACCAGCAGAGATCGGGGATCTAGCTCCTACGAGCAGTACTTC. This translates into CATSRDRGSSSYEQYF.

The chain is built from TRBV7-9 and TRBJ2-5; maybe TRBD2 (6 bases). V shed 0 bases and J shed 2 bases, with 10 bases lying between them. The germline gives CDR1 SEHNR, CDR2 FQNEAQ (reference sequence). The CDR3 runs 15 residues. CDR3 protein: CASSLAQSGQETQYF. CDR3 bases: TGTGCCAGCAGCTTAGCGCAAAGCGGGCAAGAGACCCAGTACTTC.

This clone was picked up a small number of times. This sequence joins TRBV2 and TRBJ2-7; TRBD2 aligns across 15 bases. The V gene's germline CDR1 is SNHLY and CDR2 FYNNEI. CDR3 length: 15 residues. Trimming removed 6 bases from V and 3 bases from J; junction bases left unmatched: 3. CDR3 residues: CASRGLAGGLYEQYF. The CDR3 DNA reads TGTGCCAGCAGGGGACTAGCGGGGGGCCTCTACGAGCAGTACTTC.

The CDR3 here is CASSTYRGPKNTDTQYF. The CDR3 nucleotides are TGTGCCAGCAGTACTTACAGGGGGCCTAAGAACACAGATACGCAGTATTTT. The rearrangement links TRBV28 to TRBJ2-3, with 9 bases aligning to TRBD1. Germline loops: CDR1 MDHEN, CDR2 SYDVKM. Trimming cost V 5 bases and J 2 bases; bases outside gene matches: 11. The CDR3 covers 17 residues.

This clone was seen a few times. The V gene is TRBV2, the J gene TRBJ2-3; D unresolved. V was cut by 6 bases and J by 1 base, with 5 bases left in between. The germline gives CDR1 SNHLY, CDR2 FYNNEI. The CDR3 loop spans 12 amino acids. The CDR3 is CASSQGTDTQYF. For the CDR3, the DNA is TGTGCCAGCAGCCAGGGCACAGATACGCAGTATTTT.

V usage is TRBV11-3 and J usage is TRBJ2-1, with D possibly being TRBD1 (5 bases). Germline V lookup: CDR1 SGHNT, CDR2 YENEEA. The CDR3 has 13 residues. The V and J ends lost 8 bases and 4 bases respectively, with 12 bases between them. CDR3 amino acids: CASAGNNYNEQFF. CDR3 sequence (DNA): TGTGCCAGCGCAGGGAATAATTACAATGAGCAGTTCTTC.

The chain has TRBV19 and TRBJ1-2, with D unresolved. This CDR3 is built from 15 residues. Germline lookup yields CDR1 LNHDA and CDR2 SQIVND (reference sequence). V dropped 7 bases and J dropped 0 bases, with 15 bases sitting between them. The CDR3 coding sequence is TGTGCCAGTACCCCGTTGGCAGAAACTAACTATGGCTACACCTTC. This codes for CASTPLAETNYGYTF.

The chain combines TRBV7-3 with TRBJ2-7, with 16 positions matching TRBD2. The length of the CDR3 is 18 residues. CDR1 is SGHTA and CDR2 is FQGTGA in the germline V gene. V shed 5 bases, J shed 7 bases, and the junction held 14 bases outside the gene matches. In DNA form, the CDR3 reads TGTGCCAGCAGCCTGAGCCCGGGACTAGCGGGAGGGCCGGGAGAGCAGTACTTC. Residues: CASSLSPGLAGGPGEQYF.

This clone was observed a single time. The gene calls are TRBV7-2 and TRBJ2-2; 7 bases match TRBD2. The CDR3 extends over 17 amino acids. V gave up 5 bases and J gave up 6 bases; unmatched junction bases: 15. Germline V CDR1 and CDR2: SGHTA, FQGNSA. CDR3 residues: CASSTHLAAESPGELFF. DNA of the CDR3: TGTGCCAGCAGCACACACCTAGCGGCAGAGTCCCCCGGGGAGCTGTTTTTT.

This clone showed up just a few times. The gene calls are TRBV4-1 and TRBJ1-2; 8 positions agree with TRBD1. V dropped 1 base and J dropped 4; count of bases not matched to a gene: 8. This CDR3 spans 16 amino acids. Looked up from germline, CDR1 is MGHRA and CDR2 is YSYEKL. The CDR3 bases are TGCGCCAGCAGCCAAGGGGGGACAGGCCAATTCTATGGCTACACCTTC. This codes for CASSQGGTGQFYGYTF.

CDR3 amino acids: CASSLSGNYGYTF. CDR3 DNA: TGTGCCAGCAGTTTGTCCGGTAACTATGGCTACACCTTC. The chain combines TRBV27 with TRBJ1-2; no reliable D call. The V gene's germline CDR1 is MNHEY and CDR2 SMNVEV (reference sequence). V was trimmed by 3 bases and J by 1 base, leaving 6 bases between them. CDR3 size: 13 residues.

The chain uses TRBV13 and TRBJ2-1, with D possibly matching TRBD2 (5 bases). CDR1 and CDR2 (germline): PRHDT, FYEKMQ (reference sequence). Trimming pared 1 base from V and 2 bases from J, leaving 12 bases between. This CDR3 contains 16 residues. The CDR3 is CASSLESSNPYNEQFF. For the CDR3, the DNA is TGTGCCAGCAGCTTAGAGTCTAGCAACCCCTACAATGAGCAGTTCTTC.

The chain links TRBV19 to TRBJ2-1, with D perhaps matching TRBD1 (5 bases). CDR3 length: 16 residues. Trimming removed 0 bases at V and 8 bases at J, with 17 bases between. Germline values: CDR1 LNHDA, CDR2 SQIVND (reference sequence). The CDR3 region is CASSIDWTTTGDEQFF. Written as DNA, the CDR3 is TGTGCCAGTAGTATAGATTGGACAACGACTGGGGATGAGCAGTTCTTC. Drawing the rest from reference TRBV19 and TRBJ2-1, the complete variable domain is DGGITQSPKYLFRKEGQNVTLSCEQNLNHDAMYWYRQDPGQGLRLIYYSQIVNDFQKGDIAEGYSVSREKKESFPLTVTSAQKNPTAFYLCASSIDWTTTGDEQFFGPGTRLTVL.

This chain connects TRBV11-3 to TRBJ2-3, with TRBD1 matching over 7 bases. V lost 3 bases, J lost 8 bases, and 8 bases stayed unmatched. CDR3 length: 14 residues. Germline CDR1 and CDR2: SGHNT and YENEEA. DNA of the CDR3: TGTGCCAGCAGCTTCGGACAGGACAAGGCTACGCAGTATTTT. Amino acids: CASSFGQDKATQYF. Drawing the rest from reference TRBV11-3 and TRBJ2-3, the complete variable domain is EAGVVQSPRYKIIEKKQPVAFWCNPISGHNTLYWYLQNLGQGPELLIRYENEEAVDDSQLPKDRFSAERLKGVDSTLKIQPAELGDSAVYLCASSFGQDKATQYFGPGTRLTVL.

This chain joins TRBV5-5 and TRBJ1-6; D perhaps matches TRBD1 (6 bases). The ends were cut back, 3 bases at V and 10 bases at J, with 14 bases in the middle. CDR3 length equals 14 residues. Germline loops: CDR1 SGHKS, CDR2 YYEKEE (reference sequence). CDR3 bases: TGTGCCAGCAGCTCCGGGACACCCGCCTCACCCCTCCACTTT. Protein sequence: CASSSGTPASPLHF.

A few counts support this clone. The chain is built from TRBV29-1 and TRBJ1-3; no firm D call. The V end lost 1 base, the J end lost 4 bases, and 5 bases lay between the germline ends. CDR3 length: 12 amino acids. Germline CDR1 SQVTM, CDR2 ANQGSEA. CDR3 sequence: CSVEGEGNTIYF. The CDR3 DNA follows: TGCAGCGTTGAAGGGGAGGGAAACACCATATATTTT.

This clone was seen a handful of times. This CDR3 reads CAGRQDLNTEAFF. The CDR3 nucleotides read TGTGCCGGAAGACAGGACCTGAACACTGAAGCTTTCTTT. The genes are TRBV28 and TRBJ1-1, with D perhaps TRBD1 (6 bases). V lost 11 bases to trimming and J lost 0 bases, with 13 bases between them. CDR1 MDHEN and CDR2 SYDVKM come from the germline V gene. The CDR3 extends over 13 amino acids.

V and J are TRBV7-2 and TRBJ2-1; tentative D call: TRBD2 (7 bases). Per germline, CDR1 SGHTA and CDR2 FQGNSA. Trimming removed 1 base from V and 7 bases from J, with 23 bases in between. The CDR3 has 18 amino acids. Written as DNA, the CDR3 is TGTGCCAGCAGCTTAGAGGGGGGCGGGAGCGGTTTTTGGAATGAGCAGTTCTTC. Encoded protein: CASSLEGGGSGFWNEQFF.

This clone showed up just a few times. The V gene is TRBV15, the J gene TRBJ2-2, with 13 positions matching TRBD2. Germline CDR1 LNHNV, CDR2 YYDKDF (reference sequence). The CDR3 is 22 amino acids. The V gene end was trimmed by 0 bases and the J gene end by 0 bases; junction bases not matched to a gene: 13. The CDR3 DNA sequence: TGTGCCACCAGCAGAGATCGCAGCTTTCCGACTAGCGGGAGGTCGAACACCGGGGAGCTGTTTTTT. Residues: CATSRDRSFPTSGRSNTGELFF. Full variable domain (rest looked up from reference TRBV15 and TRBJ2-2): DAMVIQNPRYQVTQFGKPVTLSCSQTLNHNVMYWYQQKSSQAPKLLFHYYDKDFNNEADTPDNFQSRRPNTSFCFLDIRSPGLGDTAMYLCATSRDRSFPTSGRSNTGELFFGEGSRLTVL.

This clone was detected a few times. The V gene is TRBV1, the J gene TRBJ1-5; TRBD1 reflects the table's D call only, with no check against the DNA. TRBV1 is recorded as a pseudogene. The CDR3 loop spans 15 amino acids. CDR3 coding DNA: TGCACCAGCAGCTTAATTCAGGGTCCCAAGCAGCCCCAGCATTTT. Its protein is CTSSLIQGPKQPQHF.